This record concerns one T cell receptor beta chain sequence. Its antigen is unidentified. PCR primers comprised 60 Vbeta and 13 Jbeta primers. The repertoire was sequenced with immunoSEQ multiplex PCR; TCRdb's copy has only in-frame clones and lacks some. Of 30,000 to 40,000 clones in the sample, roughly 64% were seen once. This entry is derived from a study of cytomegalovirus exposure and HLA in healthy donors. Findings and limits, study-wide: The availability of immune exposure information extended only to CMV serostatus. Researchers counted roughly 160 TCR beta chains as cytomegalovirus-associated. HLA allele associations emerged for roughly 17,000 TCR beta sequences in a later analysis, at 0.05 false discovery rate.

V was cut by 5 bases and J by 4 bases, with 15 bases left in between. The CDR3 consists of 15 residues. The germline V gene has CDR1 LNHDA and CDR2 SQIVND (reference sequence). Sequenced sample: PBMCs. The sequence derives from a middle-aged man in good health and CMV-seropositive. J is TRBJ1-5 and V is TRBV19; D is perhaps TRBD1 (6 bases). CDR3 DNA: TGTGCCAGTAGTCCAACAGGGCAAGGGAATCAGCCCCAGCATTTT. It encodes CASSPTGQGNQPQHF.